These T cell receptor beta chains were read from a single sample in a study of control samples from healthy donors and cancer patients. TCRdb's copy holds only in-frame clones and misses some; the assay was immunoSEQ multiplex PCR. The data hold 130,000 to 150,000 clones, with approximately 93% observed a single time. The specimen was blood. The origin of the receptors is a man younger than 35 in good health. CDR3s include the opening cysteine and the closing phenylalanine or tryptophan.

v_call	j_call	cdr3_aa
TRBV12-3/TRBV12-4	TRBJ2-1	CASSGPYNEQFF
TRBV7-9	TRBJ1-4	CASRGREPELFF
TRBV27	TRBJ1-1	CASSLLTFGTEAFF
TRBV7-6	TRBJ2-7	CASSLGPEGLADSYEQYF
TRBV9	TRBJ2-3	CASSVAQVTDTQYF
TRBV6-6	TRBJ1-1	CAIWRGTEAFF
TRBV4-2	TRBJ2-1	CASSQERASGGAYNEQFF
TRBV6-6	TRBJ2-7	CASIPGTVTYEQYF
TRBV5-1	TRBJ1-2	CASSLETAYGYTF
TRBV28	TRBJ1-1	CASSNRLNTEAFF
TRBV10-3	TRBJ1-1	CALRDIQGSEAFF
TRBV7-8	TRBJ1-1	CASSPPGEGTEAFF
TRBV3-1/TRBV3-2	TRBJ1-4	CASSQGRGGEKLFF
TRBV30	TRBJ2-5	CAWSISREAGDETQYF
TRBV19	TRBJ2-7	CASSSGGGPYEQYF
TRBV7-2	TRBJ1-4	CASSFMPTGKEKLFF
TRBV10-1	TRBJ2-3	CASGFVDTQYF
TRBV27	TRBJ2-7	CASRSRTGYEQYF
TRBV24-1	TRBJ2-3	CATSEPTSGTDTQYF
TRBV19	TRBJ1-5	CASKAGERYSNQPQHF
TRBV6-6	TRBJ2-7	CASSNLPGREQYF
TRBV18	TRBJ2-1	CASSRQASGGAGEQFF
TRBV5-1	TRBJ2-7	CASSLGLAGGLPYEQYF
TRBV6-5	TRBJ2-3	CASRILAGSPDTQYF
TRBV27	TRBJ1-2	CASSFLTGADYGYTF
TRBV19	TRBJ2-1	CASSPAGSPYNEQFF
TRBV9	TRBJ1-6	CASSVGTGARSLHF
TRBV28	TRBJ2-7	CASRSGTSGSYEQYF
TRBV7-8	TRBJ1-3	CASSLVGGSGNTIYF
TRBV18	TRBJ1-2	CASSPSPRDYGYTF
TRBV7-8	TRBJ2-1	CASSSVPGLAGGFVMDEQFF
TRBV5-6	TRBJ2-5	CASSFGTEETQYF
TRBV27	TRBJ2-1	CASSPRGPYNEQFF
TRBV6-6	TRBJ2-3	CASSYRGNTDTQYF
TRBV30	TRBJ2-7	CAWSREGLAAEAYEQYF
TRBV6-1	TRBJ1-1	CASSSPDMQNTEAFF
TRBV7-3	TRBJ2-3	CASSQPGESSTDTQYF
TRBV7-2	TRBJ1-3	CASRREVGNTIYF
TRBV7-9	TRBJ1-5	CASSHQYQPQHF
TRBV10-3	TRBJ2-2	CAISESDGELFF
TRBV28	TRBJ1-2	CASSLIRFPPGVGYTF
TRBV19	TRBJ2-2	CASEGGSFAGELFF
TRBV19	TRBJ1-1	CASSLGTPNTEAFF
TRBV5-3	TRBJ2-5	CARTRERAQETQYF
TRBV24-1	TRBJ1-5	CATSARVNQPQHF
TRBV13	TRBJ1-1	CASSLMGNTEAFF
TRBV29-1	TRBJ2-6	CSVAVGRISGANVLTF
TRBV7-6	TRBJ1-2	CASSLEQVANYGYTF
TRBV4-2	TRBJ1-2	CASNEDTRSASYGYTF
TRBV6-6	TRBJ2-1	CASSGLVAVSNEQFF
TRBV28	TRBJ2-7	CASSFHSNLGEQYF
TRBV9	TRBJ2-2	CASREGGWNTGELFF
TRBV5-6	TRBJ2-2	CASSLELPGTGELFF
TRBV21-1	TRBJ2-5	CASIQGEQETQYF
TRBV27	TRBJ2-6	CASCVLGANVLTF
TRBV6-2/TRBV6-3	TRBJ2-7	CASSSPRFPYEQYF
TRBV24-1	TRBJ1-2	CATSDLDGKIDGYTF
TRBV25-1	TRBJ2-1	CASSGRQGLGEQFF
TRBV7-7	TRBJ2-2	CASSYRLAGYTGELFF
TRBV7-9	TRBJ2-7	CASSPGREVSEQYF